The 21 T cell receptor beta chains below all came from one sample that was sequenced in a study of control samples from healthy donors and cancer patients. Repertoires were generated with immunoSEQ multiplex PCR, while TCRdb's copy carries only in-frame clones and drops some. The sample shows about 140,000 clones, under 95% of them seen only once. Material for sequencing was blood. Every receptor here comes from a man aged 40-50 years in good health.

This chain connects TRBV7-3 to TRBJ2-3; D is ambiguous. The germline gives CDR1 SGHTA, CDR2 FQGTGA. The CDR3 totals 16 residues. V was cut by 2 bases and J by 0 bases, with 12 bases left in between. CDR3 nucleotide sequence: TGTGCCAGCAGCTTACTTTTCTCTAGAAGCACAGATACGCAGTATTTT. Its translation: CASSLLFSRSTDTQYF.

This rearrangement joins TRBV9 to TRBJ2-1, with no clear D. The germline V and J ends were trimmed by 3 bases and 2 bases, with 12 bases remaining between them. Germline loops: CDR1 SGDLS, CDR2 YYNGEE. The CDR3 extends over 15 amino acids. The CDR3 sequence is CASSADWTPYNEQFF. Here the CDR3 DNA reads TGTGCCAGCAGCGCCGACTGGACCCCCTACAATGAGCAGTTCTTC.

V gene TRBV27 combines with J gene TRBJ2-2; D not resolved. This CDR3 contains 13 residues. V dropped 2 bases and J dropped 5 bases, with 6 bases sitting between them. CDR1 is MNHEY and CDR2 is SMNVEV in the germline V gene (reference sequence). The DNA for the CDR3 is TGTGCCAGCAGTTTAAAATCGACCGGGGAGCTGTTTTTT. Amino acids: CASSLKSTGELFF.

The gene calls are TRBV10-3 and TRBJ2-7, with D uncertain. The CDR3 contains 13 residues. CDR1 and CDR2 from the germline V gene are ENHRY and SYGVKD. With 7 bases removed from V and 2 bases from J, the gap between germline ends came to 12 bases. The CDR3 protein is CAIKAGSTYEQYF. The CDR3 DNA reads as TGTGCCATCAAGGCAGGTTCTACCTACGAGCAGTACTTC.

V gene TRBV6-1 combines with J gene TRBJ2-4; D unresolved. CDR1 and CDR2 (germline): MNHNS, SASEGT. The CDR3 extends over 15 amino acids. Trimming removed 0 bases at V and 3 bases at J, with 9 bases between. This CDR3 is CASSEASRVKNIQYF. DNA for the CDR3: TGTGCCAGCAGTGAAGCTTCGAGAGTCAAAAACATTCAGTACTTC.

The J gene is TRBJ1-4, the V gene TRBV11-2, with D maybe TRBD1 (5 bases). The CDR3 sequence is 13 residues long. The germline V gene encodes CDR1 SGHAT and CDR2 FQNNGV. Trimming removed 4 bases from V and 5 bases from J, with 8 bases in between. The CDR3 nucleotides are TGTGCCAGCAGCTGGCCAGGGAATGAAAAACTGTTTTTT. Protein product: CASSWPGNEKLFF. Based on the CDR3 plus reference TRBV11-2 and TRBJ1-4, the full variable domain is EAGVAQSPRYKIIEKRQSVAFWCNPISGHATLYWYQQILGQGPKLLIQFQNNGVVDDSQLPKDRFSAERLKGVDSTLKIQPAKLEDSAVYLCASSWPGNEKLFFGSGTQLSVL.

The chain links TRBV19 to TRBJ2-1; a possible D gene is TRBD1 (6 bases). The V end was cut by 5 bases, the J end by 9 bases, with 14 bases between. Germline V gene data show CDR1 as LNHDA and CDR2 as SQIVND (reference sequence). The CDR3 has 13 amino acids. CDR3 loop: CASSSASRGEQFF. The CDR3 coding sequence is TGTGCCAGTAGTTCGGCTAGCAGGGGTGAGCAGTTCTTC.

This chain links TRBV30 with TRBJ2-3; D perhaps matches TRBD2 (5 bases). Germline CDR1 GTSNPN, CDR2 SVGIG (reference sequence). V lost 3 bases to trimming and J lost 0 bases, with 16 bases between them. The CDR3 covers 16 residues. The CDR3 bases are TGTGCCTGGAGCATGGGTGGGCGGGTGAGCACAGATACGCAGTATTTT. It is translated as CAWSMGGRVSTDTQYF.

The genes are TRBV30 and TRBJ1-3; tentatively, D is TRBD1 (6 bases). Germline CDR1 and CDR2: GTSNPN and SVGIG (reference sequence). This CDR3 has 15 residues. V gave up 4 bases and J gave up 0 bases, with 13 bases separating them. The DNA for the CDR3 is TGTGCCTGGAATAGACGACAGGTCTCTGGAAACACCATATATTTT. This encodes CAWNRRQVSGNTIYF.

This clone was observed once. An end of the junction differs from the germline gene, which may be a read error. The CDR3 region is CASSPPGTSFTDTQYF. The CDR3 DNA reads as TGTGCTAGCAGCCCACCCGGGACTAGCTTCACAGATACGCAGTATTTT. This chain links TRBV7-7 with TRBJ2-3, with TRBD2 matching over 9 bases. The CDR3 totals 16 residues. The germline V gene has CDR1 SSHAT and CDR2 FNYEAQ (reference sequence).

J is TRBJ2-7 and V is TRBV14; TRBD1 agrees at 8 bases. CDR1 and CDR2 from the germline V gene are SGHDN and FVKESK. The V and J ends lost 5 bases and 6 bases, in that order; junction bases with no gene match: 3. This CDR3 spans 12 amino acids. For the CDR3, the DNA is TGTGCCAGCAGCTACAGGGGGAGCGAGCAGTACTTC. Its translation: CASSYRGSEQYF.

This chain joins TRBV5-4 and TRBJ2-1, with D possibly TRBD2 on 6 matching bases. The CDR3 extends over 13 amino acids. Germline lookup yields CDR1 SGHNT and CDR2 YYREEE (reference sequence). Trimming removed 3 bases from V and 12 bases from J, with 16 bases in between. The CDR3 nucleotides are TGTGCCAGCAGCTCCTCGGGGGACTCGGGGCAGTTCTTC. It codes for CASSSSGDSGQFF.

The chain is built from TRBV10-3 and TRBJ1-4; possibly TRBD1 for D (5 bases). Trimming stripped 2 bases from V and 3 bases from J, with 10 bases between. Germline CDR1 and CDR2: ENHRY and SYGVKD. The CDR3 runs 15 residues. The CDR3 spells CAISERQGANEKLFF. The CDR3 bases are TGTGCCATCAGTGAGCGGCAGGGCGCTAATGAAAAACTGTTTTTT.

The genes are TRBV7-6 and TRBJ2-5; tentatively, D is TRBD1 (6 bases). CDR3 length: 15 residues. CDR1 SGHVS and CDR2 FNYEAQ come from the germline V gene. V was pared by 6 bases and J by 5 bases, with 19 bases between. CDR3 nucleotide sequence: TGTGCCAGCAGTGGGATAACAGGGTCTGGGGAGACCCAGTACTTC. This codes for CASSGITGSGETQYF.

This chain uses TRBV5-1 with TRBJ2-5; 8 bases line up with TRBD1. After removal of 2 bases from V and 0 bases from J, the junction contained 6 bases not matched to a gene. Looked up from germline, CDR1 is SGHRS and CDR2 is YFSETQ. The CDR3 spans 16 residues. The chain's CDR3 is CASSLGAGGYQETQYF. The CDR3, as DNA: TGCGCCAGCAGCTTAGGGGCAGGGGGCTACCAAGAGACCCAGTACTTC.

This chain joins TRBV9 and TRBJ1-6, with D maybe TRBD1 (5 bases). The CDR3 has 14 residues. The V and J ends lost 7 bases and 5 bases respectively, with 13 bases between them. Germline V lookup: CDR1 SGDLS, CDR2 YYNGEE. The chain's CDR3 is CASGRGGDNSPLHF. CDR3 coding DNA: TGTGCCAGCGGACGGGGGGGAGATAATTCACCCCTCCACTTT.

V gene TRBV4-2 combines with J gene TRBJ2-3, with 11 bases fitting TRBD2. Germline V gene data show CDR1 as LGHNA and CDR2 as YNFKEQ. V lost 0 bases, J lost 11 bases, and 16 bases stayed unmatched. The length of the CDR3 is 18 residues. CDR3 residues: CASSQEGRLAGWFHEQYF. The DNA for the CDR3 is TGTGCCAGCAGCCAAGAAGGGAGACTAGCGGGATGGTTCCATGAGCAGTATTTT.

V gene TRBV6-6 combines with J gene TRBJ1-3; D unclear. Looked up from germline, CDR1 is MNHNY and CDR2 is SVGAGI (reference sequence). The CDR3 covers 14 residues. V dropped 0 bases and J dropped 5 bases, with 8 bases sitting between them. CDR3 DNA sequence: TGTGCCAGCAGTTACTCGCAGATAAGAAACACCATATATTTT. Protein: CASSYSQIRNTIYF.

Here the CDR3 DNA reads TGTGCCAGCAGTCCCGCTAGGGGAGCAAACTATGGCTACACCTTC. Protein: CASSPARGANYGYTF. The chain couples TRBV6-2 or TRBV6-3 to TRBJ1-2; maybe TRBD1 (5 bases). The germline V gene encodes CDR1 MNHEY and CDR2 SVGEGT. This CDR3 comprises 15 residues. Trimming took 5 bases from V and 2 from J, leaving 15 bases between them.

By share, this clone ranks as medium-sized. The chain combines TRBV6-4 with TRBJ2-3; 10 bases agree with TRBD2. This CDR3 is built from 15 residues. V lost 2 bases to trimming and J lost 2 bases; unmatched junction nucleotides: 1. Germline CDR1 and CDR2: MRHNA and SNTAGT. CDR3: CASSDSGGATDTQYF. In nucleotides, the CDR3 is TGTGCCAGCAGTGACAGCGGGGGGGCCACAGATACGCAGTATTTT.

The chain links TRBV4-3 to TRBJ1-2; D uncertain. CDR1 and CDR2 (germline): LGHNA, YSLEER. Trimming stripped 4 bases from V and 7 bases from J, with 16 bases between. The CDR3 has 14 residues. The CDR3 sequence is CASSPTEGSGGYTF. The CDR3 DNA sequence: TGCGCCAGCAGCCCAACAGAGGGATCTGGTGGCTACACCTTC.